Listed here are 7 T cell receptor beta chains from one sample, sequenced in a study of T-cell reconstitution after alpha-beta-depleted transplantation in children. TCRbeta library preparation incorporated unique molecular identifiers. TCRdb reprocessed the PCR reads via MiXCR and lists one record per CDR3 protein. The table lists 80,000 to 100,000 distinct CDR3 sequences, roughly a quarter of them singletons. This specimen consisted of PBMCs, obtained before TCRalphabeta/CD19-depleted stem cell transplant. The receptors come from a boy aged 2 to 9 with acute lymphoblastic leukemia, due to receive a stem cell transplant.

The DNA for the CDR3 is TGTGCCAGCAGCGCCCGACAGTCCGGCGAGACCCAGTACTTC. It yields the protein CASSARQSGETQYF. The chain recombines TRBV9 with TRBJ2-5; a weak D match, TRBD1 (5 bases). Trimming shortened V by 3 bases and J by 5 bases, and 14 bases separated the two germline ends. The germline gives CDR1 SGDLS, CDR2 YYNGEE. The CDR3 consists of 14 residues.

The gene calls are TRBV7-8 and TRBJ2-5, with D perhaps being TRBD1 or TRBD2 (5 bases each). Trimming removed 4 bases from V and 4 bases from J, with 13 bases in between. There are 14 residues in the CDR3. In germline, CDR1 is SGHVS, CDR2 FQNEAQ. The CDR3 DNA reads as TGTGCCAGCAGCTCCGGACTCGGGACAGAGACCCAGTACTTC. Translated, it gives CASSSGLGTETQYF.

The V and J genes are TRBV7-9 and TRBJ2-1; possible D gene TRBD2, 5 bases. V was trimmed by 5 bases and J by 9 bases, leaving 17 bases between them. From germline, CDR1 is SEHNR and CDR2 FQNEAQ (reference sequence). The CDR3 has 14 amino acids. The CDR3 DNA follows: TGTGCCAGCAGCCCGAGAATCGGAGGCAGTGAGCAGTTCTTC. Protein: CASSPRIGGSEQFF.

Concerning this clonotype itself: Germline is not matched at one junction end, which may reflect a read error. The chain's CDR3 is CASRQVSSHEQYF. The CDR3 nucleotides are TGTGCCAGCAGACAGGTGTCCTCCCACGAGCAGTACTTC. This chain connects TRBV28 to TRBJ2-7; TRBD1 might be the D (5 bases). The CDR3 has 13 residues. Germline V CDR1 and CDR2: MDHEN, SYDVKM.

This clonotype has at least ten counts. This chain links TRBV6-4 with TRBJ2-3; D possibly uses TRBD1 or TRBD2 (5 bases each). Germline CDR1 is MRHNA and CDR2 is SNTAGT. Trimming cost V 3 bases and J 2 bases, with 9 bases left between them. This CDR3 contains 14 residues. The CDR3 DNA is TGTGCCAGCAGTGAGGCCGGGACCACAGATACGCAGTATTTT. Its protein product is CASSEAGTTDTQYF.

This clonotype was seen repeatedly, ten times or more. The chain links TRBV11-2 to TRBJ2-7; D ambiguous. V shed 1 base and J shed 3 bases, with 13 bases lying between them. There are 15 residues in the CDR3. CDR1 and CDR2 (germline): SGHAT, FQNNGV. DNA of the CDR3: TGTGCCAGCAGCTTAGGCAGGTCCGACCTCTACGAGCAGTACTTC. This gives the protein CASSLGRSDLYEQYF.

This clonotype was found many times. The chain employs TRBV20-1 and TRBJ2-1; 9 bases map to TRBD1. Looked up from germline, CDR1 is DFQATT and CDR2 is SNEGSKA (reference sequence). The CDR3 runs 10 residues. J gave up 15 bases and V 3 bases, and 3 bases lay outside the gene matches. The CDR3 nucleotides are TGCAGTGCTAGTGGACAGGGGCTGTTCTTC. It encodes CSASGQGLFF.